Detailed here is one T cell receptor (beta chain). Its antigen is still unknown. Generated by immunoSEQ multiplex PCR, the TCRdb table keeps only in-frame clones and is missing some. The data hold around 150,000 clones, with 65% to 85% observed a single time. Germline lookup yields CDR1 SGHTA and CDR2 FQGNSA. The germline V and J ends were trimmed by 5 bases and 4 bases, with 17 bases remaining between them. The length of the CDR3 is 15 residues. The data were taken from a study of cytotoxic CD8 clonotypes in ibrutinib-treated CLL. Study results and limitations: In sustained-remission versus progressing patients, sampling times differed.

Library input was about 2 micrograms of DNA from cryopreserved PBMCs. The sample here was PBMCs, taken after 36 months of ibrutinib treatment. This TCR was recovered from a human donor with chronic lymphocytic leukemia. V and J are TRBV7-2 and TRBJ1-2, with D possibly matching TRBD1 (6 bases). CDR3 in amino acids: CASSIQTGAAYGYTF. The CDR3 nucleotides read TGTGCCAGCAGCATTCAGACAGGAGCTGCCTATGGCTACACCTTC.